This TCR beta chain appears in the sequencing data of a study of blood T cells in healthy people across ages. About the study: Template switching picked up about one barcoded beta molecule for each two T cells. Overall study findings and caveats: Using unsorted PBMCs precluded a conclusive naive versus antigen-experienced comparison.

Samples each yielded at least 5 micrograms of total RNA. This clonotype was observed a handful of times. The antigen remains undetermined. CDR1 SEHNR and CDR2 FQNEAQ come from the germline V gene (reference sequence). Trimming left V 3 bases short and J 12 bases short, with 12 bases between. The CDR3 covers 11 residues. Sample-barcoded 5' priming and a J-beta primer mix drove a second PCR of roughly 7 to 11 cycles. TCRdb recomputed calls from the 5' RACE reads with MiXCR, one row per CDR3 protein. The sample has 1.5 million to 2 million distinct CDR3 sequences, approximately 28% seen once. The chain is built from TRBV7-9 and TRBJ2-7; tentative D call: TRBD2 (5 bases). Source material: blood. This receptor was obtained from a woman aged 30 to 39 in good health. The CDR3 protein is CASSLDRTSYF. CDR3 in DNA: TGTGCCAGCAGCTTGGATAGGACTTCGTACTTC.